Sequencing of this T cell receptor (beta chain) was carried out in a study of OX40 agonist ivuxolimab in advanced cancers. Trimming left V 3 bases short and J 3 bases short, with 8 bases between. From germline, CDR1 is SGHDN and CDR2 FVKESK. There are 14 residues in the CDR3. Some clones are missing from TCRdb's copy, which holds only in-frame ones; the method was immunoSEQ multiplex PCR. The repertoire holds tens of thousands of clones, with roughly 87% as singletons. Blood was sampled at baseline, cycle 4 day 1, and cycle 7 day 1. This clone was seen more than once but under ten times. Sample: CD4+ or CD8+ T cells sorted from blood, taken in a trial of the OX40 agonist ivuxolimab. This sequence joins TRBV14 and TRBJ2-2, with D possibly TRBD2 on 6 matching bases. This TCR derives from an adult with an advanced solid tumor such as melanoma, head and neck, liver or kidney cancer. CDR3 in amino acids: CASSHGLYTGELFF. CDR3 nucleotide sequence: TGTGCCAGCAGCCATGGACTATACACCGGGGAGCTGTTTTTT.